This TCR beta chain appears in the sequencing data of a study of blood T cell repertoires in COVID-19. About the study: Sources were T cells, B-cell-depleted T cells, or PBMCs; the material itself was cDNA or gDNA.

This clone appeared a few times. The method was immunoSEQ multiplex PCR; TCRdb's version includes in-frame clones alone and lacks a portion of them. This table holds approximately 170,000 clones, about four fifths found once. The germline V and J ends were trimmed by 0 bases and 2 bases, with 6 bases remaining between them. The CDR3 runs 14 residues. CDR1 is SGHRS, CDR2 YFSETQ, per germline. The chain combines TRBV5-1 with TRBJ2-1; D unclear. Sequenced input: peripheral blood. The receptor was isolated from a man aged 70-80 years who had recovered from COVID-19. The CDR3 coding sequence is TGCGCCAGCAGCTTGGACAAGACCTACAATGAGCAGTTCTTC. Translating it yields CASSLDKTYNEQFF.